This T cell receptor beta chain stems from a study of cytomegalovirus exposure and HLA in healthy donors. Broader study findings: Many donors carried some public TCRs, although rarity characterized most TCR sequences.

Trimming at V came to 0 bases and at J to 3 bases, leaving 8 bases not matched to a gene. The CDR3 has 18 amino acids. Looked up from germline, CDR1 is LGHNA and CDR2 is YSLEER. With regard to this clone: Its antigen is not known.

The study ran its PCR with 60 Vbeta and 13 Jbeta primers. Study processing details: Some 80 million unique TCR beta chains, 9 million to 12 million shared, were counted in a later analysis. Some clones are missing from TCRdb's copy, which holds only in-frame ones; the method was immunoSEQ multiplex PCR. V, J and clone size reflect that table, while D and trimming were determined from the DNA. The sample lists 45,000 to 75,000 clones, 70% occurring once. The specimen was PBMCs. The receptor's source is a woman aged 55-69 years in good health and CMV-seropositive. The V gene is TRBV4-3, the J gene TRBJ2-7; TRBD2 matches at 13 bases. The CDR3 nucleotides are TGCGCCAGCAGCCAAGATGCAGGACTAGCGGGGGCTGTCTACGAGCAGTACTTC. Residues: CASSQDAGLAGAVYEQYF.